This T cell receptor (beta chain) was found in a study of identical twins. Study-level results: A lower insertion count was a feature of abundant cord blood beta clonotypes, with no such feature in memory repertoires.

Trimming removed 7 bases from V and 6 bases from J, with 10 bases in between. From germline, CDR1 is ENHRY and CDR2 SYGVKD. CDR3 length: 12 residues. The sample holds one count of this clonotype. Its antigen is unidentified. TCRdb recomputed calls from the 5' RACE reads with MiXCR, one row per CDR3 protein. This table has some 210,000 distinct CDR3 sequences, roughly 15% appearing once. The same data also went into a second study, on T cells expressing NK-cell markers. That paper states: There were four donors in whom these clonotypes also led the CD3+CD56-NKG2C+ fraction. Certain NKG2C+ T cell clones were expanded, and their HCMV specificity remained unclear.

The V call is TRBV10-3, the J call TRBJ2-1, with D perhaps matching TRBD2 (5 bases). The clonotype originates from a woman in her late teens or twenties in good health. Sequences were obtained from CD8+ T cells sorted from blood. The CDR3: CAITTDSNEQFF. The CDR3 DNA follows: TGTGCCATCACTACGGACTCCAATGAGCAGTTCTTC.